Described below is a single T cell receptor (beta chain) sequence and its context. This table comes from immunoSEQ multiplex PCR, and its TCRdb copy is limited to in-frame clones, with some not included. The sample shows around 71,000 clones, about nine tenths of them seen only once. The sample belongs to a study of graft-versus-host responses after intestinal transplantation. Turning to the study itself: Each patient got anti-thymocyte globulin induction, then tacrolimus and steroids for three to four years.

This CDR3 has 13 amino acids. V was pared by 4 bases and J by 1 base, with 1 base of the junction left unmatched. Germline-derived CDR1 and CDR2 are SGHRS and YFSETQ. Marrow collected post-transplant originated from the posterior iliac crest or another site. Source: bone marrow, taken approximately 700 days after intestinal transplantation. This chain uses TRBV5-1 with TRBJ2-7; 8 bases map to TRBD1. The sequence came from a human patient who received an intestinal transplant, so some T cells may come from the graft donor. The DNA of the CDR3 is TGCGCCAGCAGCACAGGGGGTTCCTACGAGCAGTACTTC. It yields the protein CASSTGGSYEQYF.